The 29 T cell receptor beta chains presented below share a single source sample, sequenced in a study of shared clonotypes between healthy human individuals. The table came from immunoSEQ multiplex PCR; TCRdb's copy has only in-frame clones and leaves some out. This table has about 2.3 million clones, 85% to 95% appearing once. Sequences were obtained from naive CD4+ T cells from PBMCs. Subset defined: CD45RA+ positively selected. These receptor sequences come from a man between 18 and 29 years old in good health. Some clones in this sample may be carry-over from other donors' samples.

This clone was found a few times. Other DNA sequences of this sample code for an identical CDR3. The chain couples TRBV10-1 to TRBJ2-2; 7 bases align to TRBD2. The CDR3 is 13 amino acids. Per germline, CDR1 WNHNN and CDR2 SYGVQD (reference sequence). J gave up 5 bases and V 4 bases, and 1 base lay outside the gene matches. The DNA of the CDR3 is TGCGCCAGCAGTGTCGGGGGGACCGGGGAGCTGTTTTTT. The encoded protein is CASSVGGTGELFF.

The chain couples TRBV28 to TRBJ2-1; TRBD2 matches 8 bases. CDR3 length: 17 amino acids. V gave up 7 bases and J gave up 7 bases; unmatched junction bases: 18. The germline V gene encodes CDR1 MDHEN and CDR2 SYDVKM. The CDR3 protein is CASNLRLGGGLWNEQFF. The CDR3 nucleotides read TGTGCCAGCAATCTCCGCCTCGGGGGGGGATTGTGGAATGAGCAGTTCTTC.

In the case of this clone: Other nucleotide sequences in the sample specify the same CDR3. The chain is built from TRBV7-9 and TRBJ2-6; D gene ambiguous. Germline V gene lookup returns CDR1 SEHNR and CDR2 FQNEAQ (reference sequence). The CDR3 covers 16 residues. Trimming removed 1 base from V and 0 bases from J, with 7 bases in between. The CDR3 DNA follows: TGTGCCAGCAGCTTAGGGGCCGGCTCTGGGGCCAACGTCCTGACTTTC. Translation: CASSLGAGSGANVLTF.

The sample holds a few counts of this clone. V usage is TRBV28 and J usage is TRBJ2-1, with 12 bases aligning to TRBD2. After removal of 6 bases from V and 7 bases from J, the junction contained 4 bases not matched to a gene. Germline lookup yields CDR1 MDHEN and CDR2 SYDVKM. This CDR3 has 14 residues. CDR3 sequence: CASSRLAGENEQFF. The CDR3 DNA reads as TGTGCCAGCAGCAGACTAGCGGGAGAAAATGAGCAGTTCTTC.

The chain is built from TRBV6-5 and TRBJ2-1; TRBD2 matches at 7 bases. The CDR3 contains 15 residues. V lost 0 bases, J lost 7 bases, and 6 bases stayed unmatched. Germline CDR1 reads MNHEY; CDR2 reads SVGAGI. CDR3 loop: CASSYSSGMINEQFF. The CDR3 DNA is TGTGCCAGCAGTTACTCAAGCGGGATGATTAATGAGCAGTTCTTC.

This rearrangement joins TRBV4-1 to TRBJ2-5, with 7 bases identical to TRBD2. CDR3 length equals 18 residues. The V gene's germline CDR1 is MGHRA and CDR2 YSYEKL. V shed 0 bases and J 1 base; nucleotides not matched to a gene: 11. The CDR3 is CASSQDLFRAGPQETQYF. CDR3 nucleotides: TGCGCCAGCAGCCAAGATCTCTTTAGAGCGGGACCCCAAGAGACCCAGTACTTC.

This clone was detected once. The DNA of the CDR3 is TGTGCCGCACAGGGAGAGGGCACAGATACGCAGTATTTT. This codes for CAAQGEGTDTQYF. The chain combines TRBV6-5 with TRBJ2-3; TRBD1 might be the D (6 bases). Germline CDR1 and CDR2: MNHEY and SVGAGI. The CDR3 runs 13 residues. V was cut by 11 bases and J by 1 base, with 13 bases left in between.

The chain has TRBV9 and TRBJ2-5; a weak D match, TRBD2 (6 bases). The germline V gene has CDR1 SGDLS and CDR2 YYNGEE. Trimming pared 4 bases from V and 2 bases from J, leaving 18 bases between. The CDR3 runs 16 residues. CDR3 in DNA: TGTGCCAGCAGCCCGGGAGTAGACCACTGGCAAGAGACCCAGTACTTC. It specifies CASSPGVDHWQETQYF.

The rearrangement uses TRBV29-1 and TRBJ2-3; perhaps TRBD2 as D (5 bases). V was cut by 2 bases and J by 1 base, with 7 bases left in between. CDR3 length: 13 amino acids. Germline V gene sequence: CDR1 SQVTM, CDR2 ANQGSEA. DNA for the CDR3: TGCAGCGTTGAATTGCGGGGCACAGATACGCAGTATTTT. Translating gives CSVELRGTDTQYF.

The chain couples TRBV7-6 to TRBJ2-3, with 7 bases lining up with TRBD1. Per the germline V gene, CDR1 is SGHVS and CDR2 is FNYEAQ. This CDR3 comprises 14 residues. Germline trimming cut 5 bases from V and 4 bases from J; bases unmatched to any gene: 6. The CDR3 DNA follows: TGTGCCAGCAGCCAGACAGGGTTAGCAGATACGCAGTATTTT. This gives the protein CASSQTGLADTQYF. The whole variable domain, remainder taken from reference TRBV7-6 and TRBJ2-3, is GAGVSQSPRYKVTKRGQDVALRCDPISGHVSLYWYRQALGQGPEFLTYFNYEAQQDKSGLPNDRFSAERPEGSISTLTIQRTEQRDSAMYRCASSQTGLADTQYFGPGTRLTVL.

This chain links TRBV19 with TRBJ1-2; D possibly corresponds to TRBD1 (5 bases). The CDR3 has 13 amino acids. V lost 8 bases, J lost 7 bases, and 17 bases lay in between. Germline V gene sequence: CDR1 LNHDA, CDR2 SQIVND (reference sequence). The CDR3: CASSRQFSGGYTF. CDR3 DNA: TGTGCCAGTTCCCGACAGTTCTCGGGTGGCTACACCTTC. Complete variable domain (other parts from reference TRBV19 and TRBJ1-2): DGGITQSPKYLFRKEGQNVTLSCEQNLNHDAMYWYRQDPGQGLRLIYYSQIVNDFQKGDIAEGYSVSREKKESFPLTVTSAQKNPTAFYLCASSRQFSGGYTFGSGTRLTVV.

As for this clone: Other DNA sequences in the sample encode the same CDR3. The CDR3 is CASSLDGTSTDTQYF. CDR3 nucleotides: TGTGCCAGCAGTTTAGACGGTACTAGCACAGATACGCAGTATTTT. The rearrangement uses TRBV27 and TRBJ2-3; D remains unclear. Germline CDR1 and CDR2: MNHEY and SMNVEV (reference sequence). The CDR3 has 15 residues. With 2 bases removed from V and 0 bases from J, the gap between germline ends came to 9 bases.

The chain recombines TRBV5-4 with TRBJ2-1, with D perhaps matching TRBD2 (6 bases). Looked up from germline, CDR1 is SGHNT and CDR2 is YYREEE (reference sequence). This CDR3 region has 16 residues. V lost 7 bases, J lost 0 bases, and 17 bases lay in between. The CDR3 spells CASGSSASFSYNEQFF. The CDR3 DNA follows: TGTGCCAGCGGGTCTAGCGCCTCCTTCTCCTACAATGAGCAGTTCTTC.

The J gene is TRBJ1-4, the V gene TRBV7-9, with 11 bases aligning to TRBD1. There are 18 residues in the CDR3. Germline CDR1 and CDR2: SEHNR and FQNEAQ (reference sequence). J gave up 4 bases and V 4 bases, and 11 bases lay outside the gene matches. The CDR3 region is CASSSSADRGRGNEKLFF. The CDR3 nucleotides read TGTGCCAGCAGCTCATCGGCGGACAGGGGGCGAGGTAATGAAAAACTGTTTTTT. Looking up the rest from reference TRBV7-9 and TRBJ1-4 gives the full variable domain: DTGVSQNPRHKITKRGQNVTFRCDPISEHNRLYWYRQTLGQGPEFLTYFQNEAQLEKSRLLSDRFSAERPKGSFSTLEIQRTEQGDSAMYLCASSSSADRGRGNEKLFFGSGTQLSVL.

This clone was detected once. The V call is TRBV7-2, the J call TRBJ2-1; 10 bases are shared with TRBD2. Germline CDR1 is SGHTA and CDR2 is FQGNSA. Trimming at V came to 5 bases and at J to 3 bases, leaving 10 bases not matched to a gene. CDR3 length equals 17 residues. Here the CDR3 DNA reads TGTGCCAGCAGCACCGAGTTGACTAGCGGGTACTACAATGAGCAGTTCTTC. This sequence encodes CASSTELTSGYYNEQFF.

The chain couples TRBV6-5 to TRBJ1-6; the D gene is possibly TRBD1 (5 bases). V was cut by 4 bases and J by 7 bases, with 11 bases left in between. The CDR3 loop spans 14 amino acids. Germline lookup yields CDR1 MNHEY and CDR2 SVGAGI. In DNA, the CDR3 is TGTGCCAGCAGTTCGGGGACGGGAAATTCACCCCTCCACTTT. Encoded protein: CASSSGTGNSPLHF.

The gene calls are TRBV19 and TRBJ1-4, with a weak D call TRBD1 (5 bases). This CDR3 has 16 residues. Germline V gene sequence: CDR1 LNHDA, CDR2 SQIVND (reference sequence). The V gene lost 4 bases and the J gene lost 4 bases, with 16 bases spanning the gap. The chain's CDR3 is CASSTTYRRGNEKLFF. Written as DNA, the CDR3 is TGTGCCAGTAGTACCACTTATCGGAGGGGTAATGAAAAACTGTTTTTT.

This chain connects TRBV7-2 to TRBJ2-5; a weak D match, TRBD2 (6 bases). V gave up 6 bases and J gave up 3 bases, with 14 bases separating them. There are 14 residues in the CDR3. From germline, CDR1 is SGHTA and CDR2 FQGNSA. DNA of the CDR3: TGTGCCAGCAGACGTAGCGGATTTAAAGAGACCCAGTACTTC. It yields the protein CASRRSGFKETQYF.

Concerning this clone itself: Other DNA sequences in this specimen translate into the identical CDR3. The rearrangement joins TRBV18 to TRBJ2-7; a weak D match, TRBD2 (5 bases). This CDR3 has 15 amino acids. Germline V gene sequence: CDR1 KGHSH, CDR2 LQKENI. Trimming left V 3 bases short and J 0 bases short, with 12 bases between. CDR3 coding DNA: TGTGCCAGCTCACCCCCTCGGGGTAGCTCCTACGAGCAGTACTTC. Amino acids: CASSPPRGSSYEQYF.

About this clone: At one end, the junction sequence differs from germline, possibly due to a read error. CDR3 sequence reads: CASGFRGARREQYF. The CDR3 DNA reads TGTGCCAGCGGTTTTCGGGGGGCGCGGAGAGAGCAGTACTTC. The chain has TRBV28 and TRBJ2-7; tentatively, D is TRBD2 (7 bases). Per the germline V gene, CDR1 is MDHEN and CDR2 is SYDVKM. This CDR3 has 14 amino acids. Combining the CDR3 with reference TRBV28 and TRBJ2-7 gives the whole variable domain DVKVTQSSRYLVKRTGEKVFLECVQDMDHENMFWYRQDPGLGLRLIYFSYDVKMKEKGDIPEGYSVSREKKERFSLILESASTNQTSMYLCASGFRGARREQYFGPGTRLTVT.

This chain uses TRBV4-3 with TRBJ2-5; the match to TRBD2 covers 9 bases. CDR1 and CDR2 (germline): LGHNA, YSLEER. The CDR3 is 17 amino acids. Losses at the gene ends were 0 bases for V and 2 bases for J; bases not matched to a gene: 7. The CDR3 loop reads CASSQDTPSGVQETQYF. CDR3 DNA sequence: TGCGCCAGCAGCCAAGATACACCTAGCGGGGTACAAGAGACCCAGTACTTC.

This chain joins TRBV7-6 and TRBJ1-2; 12 bases are a match to TRBD1. CDR3 length: 16 residues. Germline CDR1 is SGHVS and CDR2 is FNYEAQ. J gave up 2 bases and V 5 bases, and 6 bases lay outside the gene matches. DNA of the CDR3: TGTGCCAGCAGCCCGGGGACAGGGGGCGAGAACTATGGCTACACCTTC. It specifies CASSPGTGGENYGYTF. Supplemented by reference TRBV7-6 and TRBJ1-2, the full variable domain reads GAGVSQSPRYKVTKRGQDVALRCDPISGHVSLYWYRQALGQGPEFLTYFNYEAQQDKSGLPNDRFSAERPEGSISTLTIQRTEQRDSAMYRCASSPGTGGENYGYTFGSGTRLTVV.

The chain links TRBV5-6 to TRBJ1-5; weak D call: TRBD1 (5 bases). The CDR3 length is 16 residues. V dropped 3 bases and J dropped 4 bases, with 17 bases sitting between them. Germline values: CDR1 SGHDT, CDR2 YYEEEE. CDR3 nucleotides: TGTGCCAGCAGCTCTTCGGGGAGGGGTTTGAATCAGCCCCAGCATTTT. Protein sequence: CASSSSGRGLNQPQHF. Filled out from reference TRBV5-6 and TRBJ1-5, the complete variable domain reads DAGVTQSPTHLIKTRGQQVTLRCSPKSGHDTVSWYQQALGQGPQFIFQYYEEEERQRGNFPDRFSGHQFPNYSSELNVNALLLGDSALYLCASSSSGRGLNQPQHFGDGTRLSIL.

V usage is TRBV6-5 and J usage is TRBJ2-7; TRBD1 matches 7 bases. The germline V gene encodes CDR1 MNHEY and CDR2 SVGAGI. The CDR3 is 15 amino acids. After removal of 5 bases from V and 2 bases from J, the junction contained 9 bases not matched to a gene. The chain's CDR3 is CASSPYRGVTYEQYF. The CDR3, as DNA: TGTGCCAGCAGTCCCTACAGGGGTGTCACCTACGAGCAGTACTTC.

This chain connects TRBV19 to TRBJ2-5, with TRBD2 matching over 7 bases. Trimming removed 8 bases from V and 2 bases from J; junction bases left unmatched: 5. The CDR3 has 13 residues. Looked up from germline, CDR1 is LNHDA and CDR2 is SQIVND (reference sequence). The CDR3 here is CASGEGIQETQYF. The DNA for the CDR3 is TGTGCCAGTGGGGAGGGGATACAAGAGACCCAGTACTTC.

This chain uses TRBV18 with TRBJ2-3, with TRBD2 matching over 15 bases. CDR1 and CDR2 (germline): KGHSH, LQKENI. The junction had 5 bases not matched to a gene; V was cut back by 0 bases and J by 7 bases. This CDR3 comprises 17 residues. The CDR3 bases are TGTGCCAGCTCACCACCGGGACTAGCGGGGGGCACGCATACGCAGTATTTT. Encoded protein: CASSPPGLAGGTHTQYF.

CDR3 DNA: TGTGCCTGGAGTCTCGGGAACTCCTACGAGCAGTACTTC. As protein: CAWSLGNSYEQYF. V and J are TRBV30 and TRBJ2-7, with D maybe TRBD2 (5 bases). CDR1 is GTSNPN and CDR2 is SVGIG in the germline V gene (reference sequence). The length of the CDR3 is 13 residues. Trimming stripped 2 bases from V and 0 bases from J, with 8 bases between.

V is TRBV10-3 and J is TRBJ1-4; unclear D gene. The V gene lost 0 bases and the J gene lost 10 bases, with 15 bases spanning the gap. Germline V gives CDR1 ENHRY, CDR2 SYGVKD. The CDR3 is 15 amino acids. The CDR3 sequence: CAISESLRSGGKLFF. CDR3 nucleotide sequence: TGTGCCATCAGTGAGTCTCTGCGCTCGGGAGGAAAACTGTTTTTT.

The gene calls are TRBV11-1 and TRBJ2-7, with 11 bases identical to TRBD1. J lost 6 bases, V lost 4 bases, and 11 bases had no gene match. The CDR3 contains 16 residues. CDR1 and CDR2 from the germline V gene are SGHAT and FQDESV (reference sequence). For the CDR3, the DNA is TGTGCCAGCAGCTCACTCCCCGGGACAGGGGGTGGCGAGCAGTACTTC. It translates to CASSSLPGTGGGEQYF.